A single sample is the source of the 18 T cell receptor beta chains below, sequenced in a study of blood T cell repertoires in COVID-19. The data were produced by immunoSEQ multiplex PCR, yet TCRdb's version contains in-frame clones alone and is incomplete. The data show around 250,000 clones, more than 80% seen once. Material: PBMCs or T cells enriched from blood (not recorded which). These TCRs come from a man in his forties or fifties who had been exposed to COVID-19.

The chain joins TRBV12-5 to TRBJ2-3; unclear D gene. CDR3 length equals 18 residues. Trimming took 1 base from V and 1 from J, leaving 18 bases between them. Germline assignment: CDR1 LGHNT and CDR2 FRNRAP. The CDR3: CASGLAVGGRRRTDTQYF. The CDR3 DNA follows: TGTGCTAGTGGTTTGGCGGTAGGTGGGCGACGCCGCACAGATACGCAGTATTTT.

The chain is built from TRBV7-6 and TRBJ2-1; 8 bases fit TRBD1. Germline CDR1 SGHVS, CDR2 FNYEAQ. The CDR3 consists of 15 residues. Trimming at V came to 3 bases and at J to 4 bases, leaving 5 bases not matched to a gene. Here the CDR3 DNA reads TGTGCCAGCAGCTTTGGGACAGGTGCTTACAATGAGCAGTTCTTC. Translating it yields CASSFGTGAYNEQFF.

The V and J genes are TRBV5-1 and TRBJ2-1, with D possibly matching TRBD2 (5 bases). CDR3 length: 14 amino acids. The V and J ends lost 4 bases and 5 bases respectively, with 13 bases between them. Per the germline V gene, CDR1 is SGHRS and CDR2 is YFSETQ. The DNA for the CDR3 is TGCGCCAGCAGCCCCCTCCCGGGGAACAATGAGCAGTTCTTC. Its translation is CASSPLPGNNEQFF. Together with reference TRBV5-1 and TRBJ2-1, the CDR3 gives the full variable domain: KAGVTQTPRYLIKTRGQQVTLSCSPISGHRSVSWYQQTPGQGLQFLFEYFSETQRNKGNFPGRFSGRQFSNSRSEMNVSTLELGDSALYLCASSPLPGNNEQFFGPGTRLTVL.

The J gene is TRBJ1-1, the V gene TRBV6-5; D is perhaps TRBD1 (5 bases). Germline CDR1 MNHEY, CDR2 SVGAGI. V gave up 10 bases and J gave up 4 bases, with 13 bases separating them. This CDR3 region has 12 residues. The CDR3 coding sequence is TGTGCCATCTCGACGGGGGGCACTGAAGCTTTCTTT. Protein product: CAISTGGTEAFF.

For the CDR3, the DNA is TGTGCCAGTAGTATTGAGGGGTTGCGGGGGCTCAACACCGGGGAGCTGTTTTTT. Residues: CASSIEGLRGLNTGELFF. The chain employs TRBV19 and TRBJ2-2; perhaps TRBD2 as D (7 bases). V lost 3 bases and J lost 2, with 19 bases in between. This CDR3 region has 18 residues. Germline V gene sequence: CDR1 LNHDA, CDR2 SQIVND (reference sequence).

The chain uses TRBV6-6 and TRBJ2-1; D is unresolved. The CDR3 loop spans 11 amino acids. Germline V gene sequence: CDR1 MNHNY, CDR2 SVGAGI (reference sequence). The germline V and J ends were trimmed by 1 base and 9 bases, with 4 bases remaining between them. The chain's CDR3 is CASSYFSEQFF. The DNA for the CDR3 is TGTGCCAGCAGTTACTTCAGTGAGCAGTTCTTC.

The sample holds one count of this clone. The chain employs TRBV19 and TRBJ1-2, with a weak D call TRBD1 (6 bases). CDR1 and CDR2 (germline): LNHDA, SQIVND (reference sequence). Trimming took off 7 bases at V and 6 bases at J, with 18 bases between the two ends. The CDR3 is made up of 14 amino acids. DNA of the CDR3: TGTGCCAGTACCTTACCGGGACATAGGGATGGCTACACCTTC. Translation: CASTLPGHRDGYTF.

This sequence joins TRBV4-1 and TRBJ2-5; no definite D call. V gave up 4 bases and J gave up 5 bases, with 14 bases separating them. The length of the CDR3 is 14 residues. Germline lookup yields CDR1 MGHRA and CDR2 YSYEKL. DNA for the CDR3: TGCGCCAGCAGCCCCGAACACCTGCGGGAGACCCAGTACTTC. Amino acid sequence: CASSPEHLRETQYF.

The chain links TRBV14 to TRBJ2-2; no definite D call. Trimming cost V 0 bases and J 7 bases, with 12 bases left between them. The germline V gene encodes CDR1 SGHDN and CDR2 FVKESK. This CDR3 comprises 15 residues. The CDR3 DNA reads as TGTGCCAGCAGCCAAGATGCCGTTTTTAGCGGGGAGCTGTTTTTT. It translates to CASSQDAVFSGELFF.

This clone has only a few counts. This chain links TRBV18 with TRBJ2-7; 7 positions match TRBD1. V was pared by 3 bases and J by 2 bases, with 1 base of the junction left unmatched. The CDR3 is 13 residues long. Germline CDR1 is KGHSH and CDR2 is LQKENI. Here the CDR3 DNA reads TGTGCCAGCTCACCCGGGACAGCCTACGAGCAGTACTTC. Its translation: CASSPGTAYEQYF.

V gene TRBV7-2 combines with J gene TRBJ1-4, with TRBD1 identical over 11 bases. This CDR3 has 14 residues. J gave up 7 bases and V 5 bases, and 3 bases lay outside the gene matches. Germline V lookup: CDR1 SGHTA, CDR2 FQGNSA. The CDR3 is CASSKGTGGEKLFF. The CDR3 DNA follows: TGTGCCAGCAGCAAAGGGACAGGGGGTGAAAAACTGTTTTTT.

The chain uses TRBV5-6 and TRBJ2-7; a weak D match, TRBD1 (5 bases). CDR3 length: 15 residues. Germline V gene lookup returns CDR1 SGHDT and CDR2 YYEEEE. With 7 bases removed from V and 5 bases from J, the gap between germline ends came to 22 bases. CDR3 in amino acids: CASGIGAGRRNEQYF. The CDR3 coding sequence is TGTGCCAGCGGTATAGGGGCAGGGCGAAGGAACGAGCAGTACTTC.

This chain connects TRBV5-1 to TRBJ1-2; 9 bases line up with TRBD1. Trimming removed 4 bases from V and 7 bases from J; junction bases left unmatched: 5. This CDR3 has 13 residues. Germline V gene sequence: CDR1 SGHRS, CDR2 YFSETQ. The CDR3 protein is CASSPRTGVGYTF. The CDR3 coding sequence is TGCGCCAGCAGCCCTAGGACAGGGGTTGGCTACACCTTC.

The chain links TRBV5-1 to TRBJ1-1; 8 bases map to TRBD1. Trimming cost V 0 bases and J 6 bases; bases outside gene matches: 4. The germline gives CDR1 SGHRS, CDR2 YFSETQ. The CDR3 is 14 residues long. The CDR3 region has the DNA TGCGCCAGCAGCTTGGGGACAGGGAGGTCTGAAGCTTTCTTT. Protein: CASSLGTGRSEAFF. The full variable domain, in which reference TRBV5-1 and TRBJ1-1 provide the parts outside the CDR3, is KAGVTQTPRYLIKTRGQQVTLSCSPISGHRSVSWYQQTPGQGLQFLFEYFSETQRNKGNFPGRFSGRQFSNSRSEMNVSTLELGDSALYLCASSLGTGRSEAFFGQGTRLTVV.

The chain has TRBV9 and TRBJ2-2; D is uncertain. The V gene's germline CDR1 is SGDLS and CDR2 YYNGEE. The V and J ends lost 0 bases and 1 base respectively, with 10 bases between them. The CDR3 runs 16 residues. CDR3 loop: CASSVATAQNTGELFF. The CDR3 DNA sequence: TGTGCCAGCAGCGTAGCTACCGCGCAGAACACCGGGGAGCTGTTTTTT.

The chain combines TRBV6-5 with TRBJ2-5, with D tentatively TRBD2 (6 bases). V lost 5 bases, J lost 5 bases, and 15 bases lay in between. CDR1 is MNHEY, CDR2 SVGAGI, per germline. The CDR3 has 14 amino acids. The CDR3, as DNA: TGTGCCAGCAGTCCCCGGAGGGCCCGGGAGACCCAGTACTTC. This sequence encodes CASSPRRARETQYF.

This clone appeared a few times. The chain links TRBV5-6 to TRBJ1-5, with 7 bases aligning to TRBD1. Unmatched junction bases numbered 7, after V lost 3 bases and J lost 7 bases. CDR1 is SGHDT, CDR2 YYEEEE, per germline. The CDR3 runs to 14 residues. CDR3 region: CASSSLQGGQPQHF. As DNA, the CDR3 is TGTGCCAGCAGCTCTCTCCAGGGGGGACAGCCCCAGCATTTT.

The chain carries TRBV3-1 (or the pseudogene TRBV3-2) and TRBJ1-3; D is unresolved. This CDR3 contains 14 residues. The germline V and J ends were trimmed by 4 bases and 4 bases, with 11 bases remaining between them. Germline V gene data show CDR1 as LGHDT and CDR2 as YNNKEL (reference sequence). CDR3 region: CASSPRVSGNTIYF. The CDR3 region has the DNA TGTGCCAGCAGCCCCCGGGTTTCCGGAAACACCATATATTTT.